Following are 12 T cell receptor beta chains from one sample sequenced in a study of shared clonotypes between healthy human individuals. Generated by immunoSEQ multiplex PCR, the TCRdb table keeps only in-frame clones and is missing some. The sample lists approximately 2.1 million clones, 90% to 95% occurring once. The sequencing input was naive CD4+ T cells from PBMCs. Subset given: CD45RA+ positively selected. The origin of the receptors is a man aged 18 to 30 in good health. Some clones in this sample may be carry-over from other donors' samples.

On this clone itself: Other DNA sequences in this sample translate to the same CDR3. The genes are TRBV5-1 and TRBJ1-3; TRBD1 matches 7 bases. This CDR3 contains 15 residues. V gave up 0 bases and J gave up 3 bases; unmatched junction bases: 3. Germline CDR1 is SGHRS and CDR2 is YFSETQ. CDR3 nucleotide sequence: TGCGCCAGCAGCTTGGGGACAGGCAATGGAAACACCATATATTTT. This encodes CASSLGTGNGNTIYF.

The rearrangement joins TRBV7-8 to TRBJ1-1; TRBD1 might be the D (6 bases). The CDR3 has 15 residues. V lost 2 bases and J 7 bases, leaving 17 bases between the germline ends. The germline CDR1 and CDR2 sequences are SGHVS and FQNEAQ. The CDR3 is CASSLSLSGVGEAFF. The CDR3 DNA is TGTGCCAGCAGCTTAAGTTTATCAGGGGTAGGTGAAGCTTTCTTT.

The J gene is TRBJ2-6, the V gene TRBV7-3, with 9 bases aligning to TRBD1. Per the germline V gene, CDR1 is SGHTA and CDR2 is FQGTGA. The CDR3 extends over 15 amino acids. V lost 5 bases to trimming and J lost 4 bases; unmatched junction nucleotides: 3. The CDR3 region is CASSTGGSGANVLTF. The CDR3 DNA reads as TGTGCCAGCAGCACAGGGGGCTCCGGGGCCAACGTCCTGACTTTC.

The chain uses TRBV7-9 and TRBJ2-5, with D perhaps TRBD1 (5 bases). CDR3 size: 14 residues. V shed 4 bases and J shed 5 bases, with 14 bases lying between them. CDR1 is SEHNR, CDR2 FQNEAQ, per germline (reference sequence). The CDR3 nucleotides are TGTGCCAGCAGCTCACGCAGGGTTCCGGAGACCCAGTACTTC. As protein: CASSSRRVPETQYF.

The chain couples TRBV5-6 to TRBJ1-1; D unresolved. This CDR3 is built from 12 residues. V lost 3 bases, J lost 1 base, and 4 bases lay in between. The germline V gene has CDR1 SGHDT and CDR2 YYEEEE. CDR3 nucleotide sequence: TGTGCCAGCAGCTGGAGGAACACTGAAGCTTTCTTT. It translates to CASSWRNTEAFF. Variable domain in full (rest from reference TRBV5-6 and TRBJ1-1): DAGVTQSPTHLIKTRGQQVTLRCSPKSGHDTVSWYQQALGQGPQFIFQYYEEEERQRGNFPDRFSGHQFPNYSSELNVNALLLGDSALYLCASSWRNTEAFFGQGTRLTVV.

Of note for this clone: This CDR3 is also generated by other DNA sequences in the sample. The V gene is TRBV28, the J gene TRBJ1-2; D uncertain. The CDR3 contains 13 residues. V was shortened by 8 bases and J by 1 base, with 11 bases between the two germline ends. Germline V gene sequence: CDR1 MDHEN, CDR2 SYDVKM. The CDR3 loop is CASSLNFNYGYTF. CDR3 nucleotides: TGTGCCAGCTCTCTCAATTTTAACTATGGCTACACCTTC.

The genes are TRBV5-1 and TRBJ1-1, with 10 bases aligning to TRBD1. Germline assignment: CDR1 SGHRS and CDR2 YFSETQ. The CDR3 runs to 14 residues. With 5 bases clipped from V and 3 bases from J, the junction kept 4 bases outside the gene matches. The CDR3 region is CASRAGTGDTEAFF. The CDR3 DNA reads TGCGCCAGCAGGGCCGGGACAGGGGACACTGAAGCTTTCTTT.

The chain recombines TRBV5-1 with TRBJ2-1; 7 bases agree with TRBD2. The V gene end was trimmed by 4 bases and the J gene end by 7 bases; junction bases not matched to a gene: 17. CDR1 is SGHRS, CDR2 YFSETQ, per germline. The CDR3 totals 17 residues. The CDR3 coding sequence is TGCGCCAGCAGCCCGAGGGCTAGCGGAGAGCTTGGTAATGAGCAGTTCTTC. Translated: CASSPRASGELGNEQFF. Full variable domain (outside the CDR3, taken from reference TRBV5-1 and TRBJ2-1): KAGVTQTPRYLIKTRGQQVTLSCSPISGHRSVSWYQQTPGQGLQFLFEYFSETQRNKGNFPGRFSGRQFSNSRSEMNVSTLELGDSALYLCASSPRASGELGNEQFFGPGTRLTVL.

This rearrangement joins TRBV28 to TRBJ1-1; weak D call: TRBD1 (6 bases). This CDR3 spans 15 amino acids. Germline CDR1 is MDHEN and CDR2 is SYDVKM. V lost 3 bases and J 11 bases, leaving 22 bases between the germline ends. This CDR3 reads CASSFGPWQGSNAFF. DNA for the CDR3: TGTGCCAGCAGTTTCGGGCCCTGGCAGGGGAGTAACGCTTTCTTT.

The CDR3 sequence is CASSQPGQHTGELFF. In DNA, the CDR3 is TGTGCCAGCAGTCAACCGGGACAGCACACCGGGGAGCTGTTTTTT. The chain carries TRBV6-1 and TRBJ2-2; 7 bases line up with TRBD1. The germline gives CDR1 MNHNS, CDR2 SASEGT. The CDR3 has 15 residues. V trimming: 5 bases; J trimming: 3 bases; junction bases outside the gene matches: 6.

The chain links TRBV4-1 to TRBJ2-4; either TRBD1 or TRBD2 may fit D (6 bases each). V dropped 1 base and J dropped 9 bases, with 13 bases sitting between them. CDR1 is MGHRA, CDR2 YSYEKL, per germline. The CDR3 contains 14 residues. The CDR3 coding sequence is TGCGCCAGCAGCCAAGTGGGGGGCGGCGGCATTCAGTACTTC. Protein product: CASSQVGGGGIQYF.

This CDR3 reads CSVLGTSDSYEQYF. The CDR3 region has the DNA TGCAGCGTCCTCGGGACTAGCGACTCCTACGAGCAGTACTTC. This chain connects TRBV29-1 to TRBJ2-7; TRBD2 matches 10 bases. V was clipped by 6 bases and J by 0 bases; unmatched bases: 5. CDR1 SQVTM and CDR2 ANQGSEA come from the germline V gene. The CDR3 consists of 14 residues.